One sample yielded the 13 T cell receptor beta chains listed below, sequenced in a study of identical twins. TCRdb itself ran the 5' RACE reads through MiXCR, one entry per CDR3 protein. The sample contains about 660,000 distinct CDR3 sequences, more than 6.5% of which appear only once. The same sample was also used in a study of yellow fever vaccine responses in identical twins.

The sample taken for sequencing was PBMCs. These receptors were taken from a woman aged 18-29 years in good health.

This clonotype was recorded many times. This sequence joins TRBV7-2 and TRBJ1-1; no reliable D call. Trimming removed 1 base from V and 6 bases from J, with 9 bases in between. The CDR3 loop spans 13 amino acids. Per the germline V gene, CDR1 is SGHTA and CDR2 is FQGNSA. CDR3 coding DNA: TGTGCCAGCAGCTTAGTGGCTGGCGCTGAAGCTTTCTTT. Its protein is CASSLVAGAEAFF.

At least ten counts were recorded for this clonotype. The gene calls are TRBV27 and TRBJ2-7; D is unclear. This CDR3 spans 13 amino acids. Trimming pared 5 bases from V and 0 bases from J, leaving 8 bases between. Germline-derived CDR1 and CDR2 are MNHEY and SMNVEV (reference sequence). The CDR3 DNA reads TGTGCCAGCAGTACCCTGAGCTCCTACGAGCAGTACTTC. Its protein product is CASSTLSSYEQYF.

This clonotype appeared a few times. This chain connects TRBV7-2 to TRBJ2-7; D gene uncertain. From germline, CDR1 is SGHTA and CDR2 FQGNSA. The CDR3 length is 14 residues. V lost 5 bases and J lost 0, with 11 bases in between. The CDR3, as DNA: TGTGCCAGCAGCCAAAGGCTACCCTCCTACGAGCAGTACTTC. It specifies CASSQRLPSYEQYF.

This clonotype was seen only a few times. The rearrangement links TRBV2 to TRBJ2-4; D is possibly TRBD1 (6 bases). Trimming cost V 9 bases and J 6 bases, with 12 bases left between them. This CDR3 has 12 residues. CDR1 is SNHLY and CDR2 is FYNNEI in the germline V gene. For the CDR3, the DNA is TGTGCCAGTCGGCAGGGGACAAACATTCAGTACTTC. Its protein is CASRQGTNIQYF.

This clonotype was seen only a few times. The rearrangement uses TRBV24-1 and TRBJ2-1; TRBD2 agrees at 10 bases. CDR3 length: 17 residues. In germline, CDR1 is KGHDR, CDR2 SFDVKD. With 0 bases clipped from V and 8 bases from J, the junction kept 9 bases outside the gene matches. The CDR3 spells CATSDLGTSGITDEQFF. DNA for the CDR3: TGTGCCACCAGTGATTTGGGAACTAGCGGGATTACGGATGAGCAGTTCTTC.

This clonotype appeared a few times. This chain uses TRBV7-9 with TRBJ1-2; no definite D call. The CDR3 has 15 residues. The V and J ends lost 2 bases and 0 bases respectively, with 10 bases between them. Germline CDR1 reads SEHNR; CDR2 reads FQNEAQ (reference sequence). The CDR3 protein is CASSLKGSANYGYTF. CDR3 bases: TGTGCCAGCAGCTTAAAAGGTTCAGCTAACTATGGCTACACCTTC.

CDR3 sequence (DNA): TGTGCCAGCAACTATATTGGTTCCTCGATGCTAGGGAAAATAGCCAAAAACATTCAGTACTTC. Residues: CASNYIGSSMLGKIAKNIQYF. V usage is TRBV6-4 and J usage is TRBJ2-4; D call uncertain. V gave up 7 bases and J gave up 0 bases, with 31 bases separating them. The length of the CDR3 is 21 residues. Looked up from germline, CDR1 is MRHNA and CDR2 is SNTAGT.

The table lists this clonotype with a few counts. The chain recombines TRBV20-1 with TRBJ2-7; D gene unclear. CDR1 is DFQATT, CDR2 SNEGSKA, per germline (reference sequence). The CDR3 has 14 amino acids. V was trimmed by 0 bases and J by 6 bases, leaving 15 bases between them. In DNA form, the CDR3 reads TGCAGTGCTAGAGAAGGCCTGGCGCGGCGCGAGCAGTACTTC. This encodes CSAREGLARREQYF.

V usage is TRBV25-1 and J usage is TRBJ2-2, with D possibly TRBD1 on 5 matching bases. Trimming pared 4 bases from V and 7 bases from J, leaving 10 bases between. The CDR3 length is 13 residues. Germline values: CDR1 MGHDK, CDR2 SYGVNS. The CDR3 reads CASSGQGYGELFF. Here the CDR3 DNA reads TGTGCCAGCAGTGGGCAGGGTTACGGGGAGCTGTTTTTT.

The chain joins TRBV28 to TRBJ1-2, with 9 bases that match TRBD1. The V gene end was trimmed by 4 bases and the J gene end by 6 bases; junction bases not matched to a gene: 6. Germline-derived CDR1 and CDR2 are MDHEN and SYDVKM. The CDR3 runs to 14 residues. CDR3 nucleotides: TGTGCCAGCAGTTCCCCCACAGGGGGCCATGGCTACACCTTC. Protein product: CASSSPTGGHGYTF.

In the case of this clonotype: Being one base from a much bigger clone, this may be a read error. The chain combines TRBV6-1 with TRBJ2-7; D unclear. The CDR3 contains 14 residues. V gave up 5 bases and J gave up 0 bases, with 11 bases separating them. Germline V gene data show CDR1 as MNHNS and CDR2 as SASEGT. CDR3 in amino acids: CASSQTRFSYEQYF. The CDR3 nucleotides read TGTGCCAGCAGTCAAACAAGGTTCTCCTACGAGCAGTACTTC.

This clonotype occurred a few times. The genes are TRBV9 and TRBJ2-1; 9 bases line up with TRBD2. The CDR3 length is 16 residues. Losses at the gene ends were 0 bases for V and 1 base for J; bases not matched to a gene: 2. From germline, CDR1 is SGDLS and CDR2 YYNGEE. The CDR3 nucleotides are TGTGCCAGCAGCGTAGTCGCGGGGGGGTCCTACAATGAGCAGTTCTTC. As protein: CASSVVAGGSYNEQFF.

This clonotype was detected many times. This chain uses TRBV7-2 with TRBJ2-5; 8 bases agree with TRBD2. The CDR3 totals 13 residues. With V trimmed by 2 bases and J by 12 bases, 8 bases remained unmatched. The germline CDR1 and CDR2 sequences are SGHTA and FQGNSA. CDR3 loop: CASSLWRSGREYF. CDR3 nucleotide sequence: TGTGCCAGCAGCTTATGGAGAAGCGGGAGAGAGTACTTC.